A single sample is the source of the 6 T cell receptor beta chains below, sequenced in a study of shared clonotypes between healthy human individuals. Produced via immunoSEQ multiplex PCR; TCRdb's table is partial and in-frame only. The sample shows over 1.5 million clones, approximately 98% of them seen only once. Sequenced material: naive CD4+ T cells sorted from blood. Documented subset: CD45RA+ positively selected. The source is a young man in good health.

This chain uses TRBV4-3 with TRBJ1-3; D is perhaps TRBD1 (5 bases). Trimming shortened V by 4 bases and J by 3 bases, and 16 bases separated the two germline ends. Germline CDR1 reads LGHNA; CDR2 reads YSLEER. The CDR3 has 16 residues. The CDR3 DNA reads TGCGCCAGCAGCCGAGACGGGGGACTAGGTGGAAACACCATATATTTT. It codes for CASSRDGGLGGNTIYF.

The chain is built from TRBV5-5 and TRBJ2-7; D is perhaps TRBD1 or TRBD2 (6 bases each). This CDR3 is built from 15 residues. Trimming stripped 4 bases from V and 3 bases from J, with 17 bases between. Germline assignment: CDR1 SGHKS and CDR2 YYEKEE (reference sequence). The chain's CDR3 is CASSIRGTLIYEQYF. The CDR3 nucleotides read TGTGCCAGCAGCATCCGGGGGACACTCATCTACGAGCAGTACTTC.

The chain carries TRBV5-1 and TRBJ1-4, with D hard to call. Germline V CDR1 and CDR2: SGHRS, YFSETQ. V gave up 3 bases and J gave up 10 bases, with 13 bases separating them. The length of the CDR3 is 13 residues. CDR3 amino acids: CASSSLGGGKLFF. CDR3 DNA: TGCGCCAGCAGCTCCCTGGGTGGTGGAAAACTGTTTTTT. Looking up the rest from reference TRBV5-1 and TRBJ1-4 gives the full variable domain: KAGVTQTPRYLIKTRGQQVTLSCSPISGHRSVSWYQQTPGQGLQFLFEYFSETQRNKGNFPGRFSGRQFSNSRSEMNVSTLELGDSALYLCASSSLGGGKLFFGSGTQLSVL.

The J gene is TRBJ2-2, the V gene TRBV27; a weak D match, TRBD2 (5 bases). Germline loops: CDR1 MNHEY, CDR2 SMNVEV (reference sequence). V was shortened by 6 bases and J by 0 bases, with 26 bases between the two germline ends. CDR3 length: 20 residues. Here the CDR3 reads CASRLWGVEGRSANTGELFF. CDR3 in DNA: TGTGCCAGCAGACTATGGGGTGTTGAGGGCAGGAGTGCGAACACCGGGGAGCTGTTTTTT.

With regard to this clone: The sample holds other DNA sequences that translate to the same CDR3. The rearrangement joins TRBV20-1 to TRBJ2-7; D call uncertain. CDR1 is DFQATT and CDR2 is SNEGSKA in the germline V gene (reference sequence). V lost 3 bases, J lost 3 bases, and 6 bases lay in between. This CDR3 has 11 amino acids. DNA of the CDR3: TGCAGTGCTAGTGGCAGCTACGAGCAGTACTTC. It yields the protein CSASGSYEQYF.

The rearrangement joins TRBV6-5 to TRBJ2-7; 11 bases map to TRBD2. The CDR3 runs to 15 residues. Germline CDR1 is MNHEY and CDR2 is SVGAGI. V was pared by 8 bases and J by 2 bases, with 8 bases of the junction left unmatched. The CDR3 DNA follows: TGTGCCAGCTCTCTAGCGGGAGGCGCTACCTACGAGCAGTACTTC. This translates into CASSLAGGATYEQYF.